This passage covers 14 T cell receptor beta chains from one sample sequenced in a study of blood T cells in healthy people across ages. The second PCR ran 7 to 11 cycles with a sample-barcoded 5' primer and J-beta primers. One entry per CDR3 protein results from TCRdb running MiXCR on the 5' RACE reads. The repertoire holds some 1,000,000 distinct CDR3 sequences, with about 23% as singletons. A further study also used this sample, focusing on T cells of mothers and their children.

The specimen was blood. These receptors all come from a girl aged 2 to 10 in good health.

Only a few counts were recorded for this clonotype. The J gene is TRBJ1-3, the V gene TRBV29-1, with D uncertain. V lost 3 bases, J lost 4 bases, and 4 bases lay in between. The germline CDR1 and CDR2 sequences are SQVTM and ANQGSEA. The CDR3 covers 11 residues. CDR3 sequence (DNA): TGCAGCGTTGATACAGGAAACACCATATATTTT. Protein product: CSVDTGNTIYF.

Here the CDR3 reads CASSLSGLWAVEQFF. The CDR3 DNA reads as TGTGCCAGCAGTTTATCCGGGTTATGGGCCGTGGAGCAGTTCTTC. The chain links TRBV27 to TRBJ2-5; D is uncertain. The DNA end is a closer match to TRBJ2-1, so the J assignment may be wrong. In germline, CDR1 is MNHEY, CDR2 SMNVEV (reference sequence). CDR3 size: 15 residues.

Worth noting for this clonotype: The junction differs from germline at one of its ends, possibly a read error. J is TRBJ2-5 and V is TRBV13, with 7 bases that match TRBD2. Germline CDR1 PRHDT, CDR2 FYEKMQ (reference sequence). The CDR3 runs to 13 residues. CDR3 residues: CVSKLGLQETQYF. The CDR3 DNA sequence: TGTGTCAGCAAATTGGGACTACAAGAGACCCAGTACTTC.

V and J are TRBV13 and TRBJ2-1; 12 bases map to TRBD2. The V segment lost 6 bases and the J segment 4 bases; nucleotides outside the gene matches: 7. Germline CDR1 and CDR2: PRHDT and FYEKMQ (reference sequence). The length of the CDR3 is 16 residues. In nucleotides, the CDR3 is TGTGCCAGCAGTCCGGAGACTAGCGGGGGATACAATGAGCAGTTCTTC. Encoded protein: CASSPETSGGYNEQFF.

The chain carries TRBV7-2 and TRBJ1-2; no clear D. V was trimmed by 1 base and J by 4 bases, leaving 10 bases between them. Germline V gene lookup returns CDR1 SGHTA and CDR2 FQGNSA. The length of the CDR3 is 14 residues. Written as DNA, the CDR3 is TGTGCCAGCAGCTTAGATCACGGATTCTATGGCTACACCTTC. This translates into CASSLDHGFYGYTF.

CDR3 sequence: CASSKGDRASNQPQHF. The CDR3 bases are TGCGCCAGCAGCAAGGGGGACAGGGCATCAAATCAGCCCCAGCATTTT. The V and J genes are TRBV5-1 and TRBJ1-5, with 9 bases identical to TRBD1. The trim removed 4 bases at V and 4 bases at J, leaving 9 bases unmatched. The CDR3 loop spans 16 amino acids. CDR1 and CDR2 (germline): SGHRS, YFSETQ.

The V call is TRBV6-6, the J call TRBJ2-3, with unresolved D. In germline, CDR1 is MNHNY, CDR2 SVGAGI (reference sequence). V was pared by 8 bases and J by 1 base, with 4 bases between. The CDR3 has 11 amino acids. The CDR3 DNA follows: TGTGCCAGCGATGGCACAGATACGCAGTATTTT. Its translation: CASDGTDTQYF.

Concerning this clonotype: A junction end diverges from the germline sequence, so it may reflect a read error. The chain carries TRBV5-8 and TRBJ2-5; D uncertain. The length of the CDR3 is 15 residues. CDR1 and CDR2 from the germline V gene are SGHTS and YDEGEE. CDR3 DNA: TGTGCCAGCAGCTTTCCCGGCCCAACGAAAGAGGCCCAGTACTTC. It specifies CASSFPGPTKEAQYF.

The rearrangement uses TRBV28 and TRBJ2-3; TRBD2 matches 10 bases. V lost 3 bases to trimming and J lost 5 bases; unmatched junction nucleotides: 5. The CDR3 length is 15 residues. Germline-derived CDR1 and CDR2 are MDHEN and SYDVKM. CDR3 loop: CASSFEQRGGDTQYF. The CDR3 bases are TGTGCCAGCAGTTTTGAGCAGCGGGGGGGAGATACGCAGTATTTT.

This chain uses TRBV10-3 with TRBJ2-7; unclear D gene. CDR1 is ENHRY, CDR2 SYGVKD, per germline. Between the trimmed V and J ends, which lost 2 bases and 0 bases, there was a span of 11 bases. There are 15 residues in the CDR3. The CDR3 reads CAISEVDPLSYEQYF. Here the CDR3 DNA reads TGTGCCATCAGTGAGGTCGACCCGCTCTCCTACGAGCAGTACTTC.

The CDR3 is CASSRPSRTSAYNEQFF. The CDR3 DNA reads TGTGCCAGCAGCCGCCCCTCGAGGACTAGCGCATACAATGAGCAGTTCTTC. The chain carries TRBV7-8 and TRBJ2-1; TRBD2 matches 9 bases. V lost 5 bases to trimming and J lost 4 bases; unmatched junction nucleotides: 12. The CDR3 is made up of 17 amino acids. Germline lookup yields CDR1 SGHVS and CDR2 FQNEAQ.

The V gene is TRBV13, the J gene TRBJ2-5; TRBD2 is a possible D gene (6 bases). CDR3 length: 13 amino acids. CDR1 is PRHDT, CDR2 FYEKMQ, per germline (reference sequence). Trimming took 0 bases from V and 14 from J, leaving 16 bases between them. CDR3 region: CASSLGLGTSRYF. Here the CDR3 DNA reads TGTGCCAGCAGCTTAGGACTTGGGACTTCTCGCTACTTC.

This chain connects TRBV20-1 to TRBJ2-1, with 10 bases fitting TRBD2. CDR1 is DFQATT, CDR2 SNEGSKA, per germline (reference sequence). V trimming: 5 bases; J trimming: 7 bases; junction bases outside the gene matches: 5. CDR3 size: 13 residues. CDR3 amino acids: CSALAGVWNEQFF. The DNA for the CDR3 is TGCAGTGCTCTAGCGGGAGTTTGGAATGAGCAGTTCTTC.

This clonotype has only one observation. The chain combines TRBV6-2 or TRBV6-3 with TRBJ2-1; 9 bases agree with TRBD2. The J segment lost 0 bases and the V segment lost 5 bases, leaving 5 bases of the junction unmatched. The CDR3 has 16 residues. Per the germline V gene, CDR1 is MNHEY and CDR2 is SVGEGT. The CDR3 spells CASSTASGISYNEQFF. The CDR3 nucleotides are TGTGCCAGCAGTACGGCTAGCGGGATCTCCTACAATGAGCAGTTCTTC.